The 20 T cell receptor beta chains presented below share a single source sample, sequenced in a study of cytomegalovirus exposure and HLA in healthy donors. It was with 60 Vbeta and 13 Jbeta primers that the PCR ran. The assay was immunoSEQ multiplex PCR, and TCRdb's table has in-frame clones only and misses some. The data hold 100,000 to 150,000 clones, with 75% to 90% observed a single time. The sequenced material came from PBMCs. Receptors were obtained from a female donor in good health and CMV-seropositive.

In its sample, this clone was seen once. The CDR3 nucleotides read TGTGCCAGCAGCCCTTATCCTTGGACTAGCGGGAACACCGGGGAGCTGTTTTTT. As protein: CASSPYPWTSGNTGELFF. This chain uses TRBV13 with TRBJ2-2; 10 bases are a match to TRBD2. CDR1 is PRHDT, CDR2 FYEKMQ, per germline (reference sequence). J gave up 1 base and V 5 bases, and 10 bases lay outside the gene matches. CDR3 length: 18 residues.

The J gene is TRBJ2-1, the V gene TRBV5-1, with 8 nucleotides matching TRBD1. The CDR3 extends over 15 amino acids. Germline V lookup: CDR1 SGHRS, CDR2 YFSETQ. V shed 4 bases, J shed 2 bases, and the junction held 5 bases outside the gene matches. CDR3 DNA: TGCGCCAGCAGCGACAGGGGCGAAACCTACAATGAGCAGTTCTTC. This translates into CASSDRGETYNEQFF. The full variable domain, its missing parts supplied by reference TRBV5-1 and TRBJ2-1, is KAGVTQTPRYLIKTRGQQVTLSCSPISGHRSVSWYQQTPGQGLQFLFEYFSETQRNKGNFPGRFSGRQFSNSRSEMNVSTLELGDSALYLCASSDRGETYNEQFFGPGTRLTVL.

This chain links TRBV4-1 with TRBJ1-4; TRBD1 aligns across 9 bases. Germline CDR1 is MGHRA and CDR2 is YSYEKL. The ends lost 1 base at V and 4 bases at J; junction bases unmatched: 4. There are 16 residues in the CDR3. Written as DNA, the CDR3 is TGCGCCAGCAGCCAAGTACCGGGACAGGGTAATGAAAAACTGTTTTTT. Translation: CASSQVPGQGNEKLFF.

To note about this clone: At one boundary the junction diverges from the germline segment, which might be a read error. Other nucleotide sequences in the sample specify the same CDR3. The chain links TRBV2 to TRBJ1-5, with no clear D. Per germline, CDR1 SNHLY and CDR2 FYNNEI. This CDR3 has 14 residues. The CDR3 protein is CASSVSGINQPQHF. The DNA of the CDR3 is TGTGCCAGCAGTGTTTCAGGTATCAATCAGCCCCAACATTTT. The full variable domain, its missing parts supplied by reference TRBV2 and TRBJ1-5, is EPEVTQTPSHQVTQMGQEVILRCVPISNHLYFYWYRQILGQKVEFLVSFYNNEISEKSEIFDDQFSVERPDGSNFTLKIRSTKLEDSAMYFCASSVSGINQPQHFGDGTRLSIL.

This chain connects TRBV6-6 to TRBJ2-2; 8 bases map to TRBD2. V dropped 5 bases and J dropped 3; count of bases not matched to a gene: 5. Germline V gene lookup returns CDR1 MNHNY and CDR2 SVGAGI (reference sequence). The CDR3 runs to 15 residues. CDR3 sequence reads: CASSTRGADTGELFF. CDR3 DNA sequence: TGTGCCAGCAGTACGCGGGGGGCAGACACCGGGGAGCTGTTTTTT.

This clone was seen only a few times. V is TRBV5-1 and J is TRBJ1-1; 8 nucleotides line up with TRBD1. Germline CDR1 SGHRS, CDR2 YFSETQ. The CDR3 sequence is 13 residues long. V dropped 10 bases and J dropped 1; count of bases not matched to a gene: 6. The CDR3 DNA follows: TGCGCCTCCCAGGGACAGGAGAACACTGAAGCTTTCTTT. Protein sequence: CASQGQENTEAFF.

The chain carries TRBV28 and TRBJ2-5; weak D call: TRBD1 (5 bases). The length of the CDR3 is 15 residues. The V gene lost 2 bases and the J gene lost 4 bases, with 14 bases spanning the gap. From germline, CDR1 is MDHEN and CDR2 SYDVKM. The CDR3 DNA sequence: TGTGCCAGCAGTTTAAGGGGCGGTAGGCGAGAGACCCAGTACTTC. It codes for CASSLRGGRRETQYF.

CDR3 sequence reads: CASTTGAGNTIYF. The CDR3 nucleotides are TGTGCCAGCACGACAGGGGCTGGAAACACCATATATTTT. The chain couples TRBV7-6 to TRBJ1-3; 8 nucleotides match TRBD1. This CDR3 spans 13 amino acids. Germline V lookup: CDR1 SGHVS, CDR2 FNYEAQ. Trimming at V came to 7 bases and at J to 2 bases, leaving 1 base not matched to a gene.

In its sample, this clone was seen a few times. The chain employs TRBV5-1 and TRBJ2-7, with 10 bases aligning to TRBD1. The V gene's germline CDR1 is SGHRS and CDR2 YFSETQ. The CDR3 loop spans 13 amino acids. V lost 6 bases and J lost 6; bases outside the gene matches: 6. The CDR3 spells CASTRDRGREQYF. In nucleotides, the CDR3 is TGCGCCAGCACTAGGGACAGGGGTCGCGAGCAGTACTTC.

This clone showed up just a few times. CDR3 in DNA: TGCGCCAGCAGTGAGTTCCCACAGGGTACCTACGAGCAGTACTTC. This encodes CASSEFPQGTYEQYF. This rearrangement joins TRBV10-2 to TRBJ2-7, with D tentatively TRBD1 (6 bases). Germline V CDR1 and CDR2: WSHSY, SAAADI. V dropped 1 base and J dropped 2 bases, with 12 bases sitting between them. CDR3 length equals 15 residues.

The rearrangement joins TRBV7-8 to TRBJ1-2; 7 nucleotides agree with TRBD1. V was clipped by 3 bases and J by 6 bases; unmatched bases: 16. The germline CDR1 and CDR2 sequences are SGHVS and FQNEAQ. CDR3 size: 17 residues. In DNA form, the CDR3 reads TGTGCCAGCAGCTTGCATCCTCGGGACAGTCGAAGAGATGGCTACACCTTC. This codes for CASSLHPRDSRRDGYTF.

The V gene is TRBV2, the J gene TRBJ1-1; weak D call: TRBD1 (6 bases). The length of the CDR3 is 16 residues. Germline lookup yields CDR1 SNHLY and CDR2 FYNNEI. V gave up 8 bases and J gave up 0 bases, with 19 bases separating them. This chain's CDR3 is CASGGTSGDMNTEAFF. For the CDR3, the DNA is TGTGCCAGCGGGGGCACCTCTGGGGATATGAACACTGAAGCTTTCTTT.

CDR3 sequence: CASSHSLGSGGYQETQYF. Written as DNA, the CDR3 is TGTGCCAGCAGCCATTCCCTGGGGAGCGGGGGGTACCAAGAGACCCAGTACTTC. The chain links TRBV4-2 to TRBJ2-5; 9 nucleotides line up with TRBD2. Per the germline V gene, CDR1 is LGHNA and CDR2 is YNFKEQ. The CDR3 length is 18 residues. V was clipped by 3 bases and J by 0 bases; unmatched bases: 11.

Only a few counts were recorded for this clone. The chain carries TRBV6-1 and TRBJ1-1, with unresolved D. The CDR3 contains 13 residues. CDR1 is MNHNS and CDR2 is SASEGT in the germline V gene. The V gene lost 1 base and the J gene lost 3 bases, with 6 bases spanning the gap. The CDR3 DNA is TGTGCCAGCAGTGAAGACGCGGACACTGAAGCTTTCTTT. Translated: CASSEDADTEAFF.

The V gene is TRBV6-6, the J gene TRBJ1-5; 7 positions agree with TRBD1. With 0 bases clipped from V and 4 bases from J, the junction kept 6 bases outside the gene matches. Germline values: CDR1 MNHNY, CDR2 SVGAGI (reference sequence). This CDR3 is 16 amino acids long. This chain's CDR3 is CASSYSGQSKNQPQHF. The CDR3 DNA sequence: TGTGCCAGCAGTTACTCGGGACAGAGTAAAAATCAGCCCCAGCATTTT.

The gene calls are TRBV28 and TRBJ1-2, with D possibly being TRBD1 (5 bases). This CDR3 has 16 residues. Germline loops: CDR1 MDHEN, CDR2 SYDVKM. V lost 5 bases to trimming and J lost 0 bases, with 16 bases between them. The CDR3 nucleotides read TGTGCCAGCAGTCCGGGGGGACTTTCCGCTAACTATGGCTACACCTTC. It translates to CASSPGGLSANYGYTF.

This clone occurred a few times. The chain couples TRBV7-3 to TRBJ1-6; D might be TRBD1 (6 bases). V lost 5 bases and J 9 bases, leaving 8 bases between the germline ends. Looked up from germline, CDR1 is SGHTA and CDR2 is FQGTGA. The CDR3 spans 12 residues. The CDR3 sequence: CASSGQFSPLHF. DNA of the CDR3: TGTGCCAGCAGCGGACAGTTTTCACCCCTCCACTTT. Full variable domain (remainder filled in from reference TRBV7-3 and TRBJ1-6): GAGVSQTPSNKVTEKGKYVELRCDPISGHTALYWYRQSLGQGPEFLIYFQGTGAADDSGLPNDRFFAVRPEGSVSTLKIQRTERGDSAVYLCASSGQFSPLHFGNGTRLTVT.

The rearrangement joins TRBV19 to TRBJ2-7; D is perhaps TRBD2 (5 bases). The V and J ends lost 6 bases and 2 bases respectively, with 14 bases between them. Germline assignment: CDR1 LNHDA and CDR2 SQIVND (reference sequence). This CDR3 has 14 amino acids. CDR3 protein: CASSPSGIPYEQYF. As DNA, the CDR3 is TGTGCCAGTAGCCCCTCCGGGATCCCCTACGAGCAGTACTTC.

This clone was seen only once. The rearrangement links TRBV29-1 to TRBJ2-3; 11 nucleotides align to TRBD2. V trimming: 4 bases; J trimming: 2 bases; junction bases outside the gene matches: 20. The CDR3 consists of 20 residues. From germline, CDR1 is SQVTM and CDR2 ANQGSEA. CDR3 DNA: TGCAGCGTTGGAGCCCTGGGGCTAGCGGGGGGCCGAGGTTCCACAGATACGCAGTATTTT. Its translation: CSVGALGLAGGRGSTDTQYF.

The chain uses TRBV7-2 and TRBJ2-1; perhaps TRBD2 as D (5 bases). The CDR3 extends over 15 amino acids. Trimming stripped 0 bases from V and 7 bases from J, with 13 bases between. CDR1 SGHTA and CDR2 FQGNSA come from the germline V gene. The CDR3 coding sequence is TGTGCCAGCAGCTTAGCTCGGGGATTCGGGAATGAGCAGTTCTTC. Translation gives CASSLARGFGNEQFF. The complete variable domain, with remaining parts taken from reference TRBV7-2 and TRBJ2-1, reads GAGVSQSPSNKVTEKGKDVELRCDPISGHTALYWYRQSLGQGLEFLIYFQGNSAPDKSGLPSDRFSAERTGGSVSTLTIQRTQQEDSAVYLCASSLARGFGNEQFFGPGTRLTVL.